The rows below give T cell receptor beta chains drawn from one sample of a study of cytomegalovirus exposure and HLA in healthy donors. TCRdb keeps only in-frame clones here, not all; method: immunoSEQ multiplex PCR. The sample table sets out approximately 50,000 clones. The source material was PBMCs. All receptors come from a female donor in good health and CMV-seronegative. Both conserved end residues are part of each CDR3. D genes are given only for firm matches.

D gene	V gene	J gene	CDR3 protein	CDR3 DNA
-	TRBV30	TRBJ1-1	CAWSVGLNTEDFF	TGTGCCTGGAGTGTCGGACTGAACACTGAAGATTTCTTT
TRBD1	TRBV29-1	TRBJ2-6	CSVGQGSSGANVLTF	TGCAGCGTTGGACAGGGGAGCTCTGGGGCCAACGTCCTGACTTTC
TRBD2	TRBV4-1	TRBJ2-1	CASSHPPGLGSYEQFF	TGCGCCAGCAGCCATCCACCGGGACTAGGTTCCTATGAGCAGTTCTTC
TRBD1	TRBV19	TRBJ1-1	CASSPRDRGITEAFF	TGTGCCAGTAGCCCCCGGGACAGGGGGATCACTGAAGCTTTCTTT
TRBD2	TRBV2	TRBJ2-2	CASSASGRGNTGELFF	TGTGCCAGCAGTGCTAGCGGGAGGGGGAACACCGGGGAGCTGTTTTTT
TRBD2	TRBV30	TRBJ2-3	CAWSVQFSGGPTDTQYF	TGTGCCTGGAGTGTACAATTTTCGGGAGGGCCTACAGATACGCAGTATTTT
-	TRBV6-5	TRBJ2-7	CASSHGRTAIREQYF	TGTGCCAGCAGCCACGGCAGGACAGCCATTAGAGAGCAGTACTTC
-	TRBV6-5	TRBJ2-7	CASREGGRIHEQYF	TGTGCCAGCCGAGAAGGGGGTAGGATCCACGAGCAGTACTTC
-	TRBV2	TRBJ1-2	CASSEQVSYGYTF	TGTGCCAGCAGTGAACAGGTCAGCTATGGCTACACCTTC
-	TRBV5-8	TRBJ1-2	CASSLSGAPTF	TGTGCCAGCAGCCTCTCAGGGGCTCCCACCTTC
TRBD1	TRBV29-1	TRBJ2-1	CSVATGDEQFF	TGCAGCGTGGCGACAGGGGATGAGCAGTTCTTC
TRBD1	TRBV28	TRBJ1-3	CASSSPGTGGNTIYF	TGTGCCAGCAGTTCGCCCGGGACAGGGGGAAACACCATATATTTT
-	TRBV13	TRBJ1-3	CASSLFRVSGNTIYF	TGTGCCAGCAGCCTATTCAGGGTGTCCGGAAACACCATATATTTT
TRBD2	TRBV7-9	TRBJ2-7	CASSSGGTRGIEQYF	TGTGCCAGCAGCTCCGGGGGGACTAGAGGGATCGAGCAGTACTTC
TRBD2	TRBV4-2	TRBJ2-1	CASSPAGVAGDHEQFF	TGTGCCAGCAGCCCCGCTGGGGTAGCGGGGGACCATGAGCAGTTCTTC
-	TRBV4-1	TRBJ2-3	CASSPPGTAF	TGCGCCAGCAGCCCGCCCGGGACTGCTTTT
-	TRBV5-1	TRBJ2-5	CASSSLPEETQYF	TGCGCCAGCAGCTCTCTACCCGAAGAGACCCAGTACTTC
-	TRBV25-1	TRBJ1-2	CASSEWVGGGYTF	TGTGCCAGCAGTGAATGGGTCGGGGGTGGCTACACCTTC
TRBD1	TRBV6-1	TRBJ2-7	CASSGTGTALSYEQYF	TGTGCCAGCAGTGGAACCGGGACAGCACTTTCCTACGAGCAGTACTTC
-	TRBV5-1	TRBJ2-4	CASSLAGGKNIQYF	TGCGCCAGCAGCTTGGCCGGGGGCAAAAACATTCAGTACTTC
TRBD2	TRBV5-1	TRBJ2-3	CASSTSGTRRTDTQYF	TGCGCCAGCAGCACCTCCGGGACTAGGCGCACAGATACGCAGTATTTT
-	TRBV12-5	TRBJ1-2	CASGRGSTSLNYGYTF	TGTGCTAGTGGTAGAGGGTCTACTTCGCTTAACTATGGCTACACCTTC
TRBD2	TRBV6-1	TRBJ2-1	CASSEALAGSYNEQFF	TGTGCCAGCAGTGAGGCGCTAGCGGGTTCATACAATGAGCAGTTCTTC
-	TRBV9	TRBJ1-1	CASSVGPTANTEAFF	TGTGCCAGCAGCGTAGGGCCCACAGCGAACACTGAAGCTTTCTTT
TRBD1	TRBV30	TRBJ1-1	CAWSQGGTEAFF	TGTGCCTGGAGTCAGGGGGGCACTGAAGCTTTCTTT
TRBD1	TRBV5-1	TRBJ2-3	CASRTEGQSTDTQYF	TGCGCCAGCAGGACCGAGGGACAGAGCACAGATACGCAGTATTTT
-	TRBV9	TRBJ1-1	CASSVGGGPAAEAFF	TGTGCCAGCAGCGTAGGGGGCGGCCCTGCCGCTGAAGCTTTCTTT
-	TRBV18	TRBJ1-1	CASSPSVGRNTEAFF	TGTGCCAGCTCACCCTCGGTAGGGAGGAACACTGAAGCTTTCTTT
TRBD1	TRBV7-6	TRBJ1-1	CASSLGQGASEAFF	TGTGCCAGCAGCTTAGGGCAGGGGGCCTCTGAAGCTTTCTTT
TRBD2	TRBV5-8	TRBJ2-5	CASSHLRGGQETQYF	TGTGCCAGCAGCCACCTCCGCGGGGGGCAAGAGACCCAGTACTTC
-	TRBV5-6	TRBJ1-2	CASSLGQTYGYTF	TGTGCCAGCAGCTTGGGACAGACCTATGGCTACACCTTC
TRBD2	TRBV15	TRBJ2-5	CATSARTSQETQYF	TGTGCCACCAGCGCCAGGACTAGCCAAGAGACCCAGTACTTC
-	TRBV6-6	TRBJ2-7	CASSYAKGAGEQYF	TGTGCCAGCAGTTACGCGAAGGGGGCGGGAGAGCAGTACTTC
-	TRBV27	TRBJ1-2	CASRVSGGLGGYTF	TGTGCCAGCCGAGTTTCAGGTGGCCTGGGTGGCTACACCTTC
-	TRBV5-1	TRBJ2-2	CASSFNRLAMNTGELFF	TGCGCCAGCAGCTTTAACAGGCTCGCAATGAACACCGGGGAGCTGTTTTTT
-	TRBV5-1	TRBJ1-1	CASSPDRQVRGNTEAFF	TGCGCCAGCAGCCCGGACAGACAAGTCCGAGGGAACACTGAAGCTTTCTTT
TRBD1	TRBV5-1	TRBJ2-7	CASSLSWTGDHYEQYF	TGCGCCAGCAGCCTTTCCTGGACAGGGGATCACTACGAGCAGTACTTC
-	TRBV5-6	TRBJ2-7	CASSSRQVSLYEQYF	TGTGCCAGCAGCTCCAGGCAGGTATCCTTGTACGAGCAGTACTTC
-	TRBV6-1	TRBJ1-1	CASRARGQNTEAFF	TGTGCCAGCAGAGCCCGTGGACAGAACACTGAAGCTTTCTTT
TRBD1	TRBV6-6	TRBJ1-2	CASSSMDRAYYGYTF	TGTGCCAGCAGCTCTATGGACAGGGCGTACTATGGCTACACCTTC
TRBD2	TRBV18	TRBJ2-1	CASSPRGGNNNEQFF	TGTGCCAGCTCACCACGCGGGGGGAATAACAATGAGCAGTTCTTC
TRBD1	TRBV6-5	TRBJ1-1	CASSYGTGGLNTEAFF	TGTGCCAGCAGTTACGGGACAGGGGGCCTGAACACTGAAGCTTTCTTT
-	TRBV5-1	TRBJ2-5	CASSPTPQETQYF	TGCGCCAGCAGCCCCACACCCCAAGAGACCCAGTACTTC
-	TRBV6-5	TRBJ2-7	CASSYPGATYEQYF	TGTGCCAGCAGTTACCCAGGGGCAACCTACGAGCAGTACTTC
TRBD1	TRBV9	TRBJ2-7	CASSVGDRGPEQYF	TGTGCCAGCAGCGTAGGGGACAGGGGGCCCGAGCAGTACTTC
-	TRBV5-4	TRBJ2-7	CASSVVGSRGEQYF	TGTGCCAGCAGTGTCGTTGGTAGCAGGGGCGAGCAGTACTTC
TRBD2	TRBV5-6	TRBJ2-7	CASSPPAWGEGWHEQYF	TGTGCCAGCAGCCCTCCGGCATGGGGGGAGGGATGGCACGAGCAGTACTTC
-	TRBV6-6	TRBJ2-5	CASSYKGETQYF	TGTGCCAGCAGTTACAAGGGGGAGACCCAGTACTTC
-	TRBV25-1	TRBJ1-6	CASSPSLLEMSPLHF	TGTGCCAGCAGTCCCTCATTGTTAGAGATGTCACCCCTCCACTTT
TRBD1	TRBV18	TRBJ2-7	CASSLDRGLGEQYF	TGTGCCAGCTCACTGGACAGGGGGCTTGGGGAGCAGTACTTC
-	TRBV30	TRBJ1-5	CAWSIGVGNQPQHF	TGTGCCTGGAGTATAGGGGTAGGCAATCAGCCCCAGCATTTT
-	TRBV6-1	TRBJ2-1	CASSLGGTANEQFF	TGTGCCAGCAGTCTCGGCGGGACCGCAAATGAGCAGTTCTTC
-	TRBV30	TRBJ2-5	CAWSPGTMEETQYF	TGTGCCTGGAGTCCCGGGACAATGGAAGAGACCCAGTACTTC
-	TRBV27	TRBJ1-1	CATGYGGGTEAFF	TGTGCCACCGGATACGGGGGAGGCACTGAAGCTTTCTTT